This T cell receptor (beta chain) was sequenced in a study of T cell responses to AZD1222 COVID-19 vaccine. Clones were read by immunoSEQ multiplex PCR, and TCRdb kept only the in-frame ones, dropping some. The top ten hold 4% to 4.5% of the sample, which has 130,000 or so clones, 80% to 95% seen once. This clone was counted once. The sequence was obtained from an adult who received the MenACWY meningococcal vaccine as a control. Sample: peripheral blood, taken 28 days after the second dose of the MenACWY control vaccine.

CDR3 nucleotides: TGTGCCAGCAGCTTAGGGACAGGGGAGGCAAGAGAGACCCAGTACTTC. Protein: CASSLGTGEARETQYF. The V gene is TRBV7-9, the J gene TRBJ2-5; 9 bases are a match to TRBD1. Unmatched junction bases numbered 7, after V lost 1 base and J lost 4 bases. This CDR3 spans 16 amino acids. Germline CDR1 is SEHNR and CDR2 is FQNEAQ (reference sequence). Based on the CDR3 plus reference TRBV7-9 and TRBJ2-5, the full variable domain is DTGVSQNPRHKITKRGQNVTFRCDPISEHNRLYWYRQTLGQGPEFLTYFQNEAQLEKSRLLSDRFSAERPKGSFSTLEIQRTEQGDSAMYLCASSLGTGEARETQYFGPGTRLLVL.